The 21 T cell receptor beta chains in this list originate from one sample, sequenced in a study of blood T cell repertoires in COVID-19. Assay: immunoSEQ multiplex PCR; the TCRdb copy retains only in-frame clones and omits some. This sample has some 83,000 clones, with roughly 87% found just once. Sequencing used peripheral blood. These receptors originate from a man aged 50-60 years with acute or convalescent COVID-19.

The J gene is TRBJ1-1, the V gene TRBV30; D is undetermined. CDR1 is GTSNPN and CDR2 is SVGIG in the germline V gene (reference sequence). The CDR3 has 13 residues. V dropped 3 bases and J dropped 3 bases, with 11 bases sitting between them. This CDR3 is CAWRPPGYTEAFF. The CDR3 DNA sequence: TGTGCCTGGAGGCCCCCAGGTTACACTGAAGCTTTCTTT.

This sequence joins TRBV11-2 and TRBJ2-1, with 11 bases matching TRBD2. This CDR3 region has 15 residues. Trimming cost V 5 bases and J 4 bases; bases outside gene matches: 4. Germline CDR1 and CDR2: SGHAT and FQNNGV. CDR3 in DNA: TGTGCCAGCAGCGACATAGCGGGAGGGTACAATGAGCAGTTCTTC. It encodes CASSDIAGGYNEQFF.

In this sample, this clone turned up once. The chain couples TRBV11-1 to TRBJ2-1, with D perhaps matching TRBD1 (7 bases). V gave up 4 bases and J gave up 7 bases, with 8 bases separating them. This CDR3 region has 12 residues. Germline V gives CDR1 SGHAT, CDR2 FQDESV (reference sequence). CDR3 loop: CASSSGGNEQFF. The CDR3 nucleotides read TGTGCCAGCAGCTCAGGGGGGAATGAGCAGTTCTTC.

The CDR3 DNA is TGTGCCAGCAGCCCAAGGACAGGGTCTTTTTCCGAGCAGTACTTC. It yields the protein CASSPRTGSFSEQYF. The V gene is TRBV11-2, the J gene TRBJ2-7; 8 nucleotides line up with TRBD1. With V trimmed by 5 bases and J by 6 bases, 12 bases remained unmatched. Germline V CDR1 and CDR2: SGHAT, FQNNGV. The CDR3 length is 15 residues.

The chain combines TRBV4-1 with TRBJ1-6, with a tentative D call TRBD1 (6 bases). Trimming pared 1 base from V and 7 bases from J, leaving 14 bases between. Germline lookup yields CDR1 MGHRA and CDR2 YSYEKL. The CDR3 sequence is 16 residues long. The CDR3 sequence is CASSQVAGDRNSPLHF. The CDR3 DNA is TGCGCCAGCAGCCAAGTGGCAGGGGATCGGAATTCACCCCTCCACTTT.

This rearrangement joins TRBV27 to TRBJ2-1, with D possibly TRBD1 on 6 matching bases. The CDR3 loop spans 15 amino acids. V was cut by 2 bases and J by 7 bases, with 15 bases left in between. Per the germline V gene, CDR1 is MNHEY and CDR2 is SMNVEV (reference sequence). CDR3 coding DNA: TGTGCCAGCAGTTTAGGGGCAGGGGCCCGGAATGAGCAGTTCTTC. This codes for CASSLGAGARNEQFF.

The genes are TRBV24-1 and TRBJ2-1; 9 nucleotides align to TRBD2. This CDR3 is built from 17 residues. The ends lost 8 bases at V and 0 bases at J; junction bases unmatched: 10. Germline values: CDR1 KGHDR, CDR2 SFDVKD. Written as DNA, the CDR3 is TGTGCCACCAATCTAGCGGGGTACGAGAGCTCCTACAATGAGCAGTTCTTC. This encodes CATNLAGYESSYNEQFF.

The V call is TRBV4-2, the J call TRBJ2-2, with 8 bases lining up with TRBD1. The CDR3 sequence is 15 residues long. The V and J ends lost 4 bases and 9 bases, in that order; junction bases with no gene match: 10. CDR1 is LGHNA, CDR2 YNFKEQ, per germline. The CDR3 DNA follows: TGTGCCAGCAGCCCCTGGACAGGGTGGGATAGGGAGCTGTTTTTT. Its translation is CASSPWTGWDRELFF.

The V call is TRBV12-5, the J call TRBJ1-5; TRBD1 matches at 7 bases. The V segment lost 5 bases and the J segment 3 bases; nucleotides outside the gene matches: 7. The germline V gene has CDR1 LGHNT and CDR2 FRNRAP. There are 15 residues in the CDR3. This CDR3 is CASGIPRGPNQPQHF. The CDR3 coding sequence is TGTGCTAGTGGTATCCCGAGGGGGCCCAATCAGCCCCAGCATTTT.

The rearrangement uses TRBV7-2 and TRBJ2-5; D may be TRBD1 (5 bases). The V end was cut by 7 bases, the J end by 5 bases, with 14 bases between. The CDR3 contains 13 residues. Germline loops: CDR1 SGHTA, CDR2 FQGNSA. CDR3 bases: TGTGCCAGCACCGCGCTCGCAGGGGAGACCCAGTACTTC. Protein product: CASTALAGETQYF.

This rearrangement joins TRBV14 to TRBJ2-2; 7 nucleotides agree with TRBD1. Per the germline V gene, CDR1 is SGHDN and CDR2 is FVKESK. The CDR3 consists of 16 residues. With V trimmed by 4 bases and J by 4 bases, 9 bases remained unmatched. The CDR3 DNA is TGTGCCAGCAGCCTGTGGACAGGCCTGGGCACCGGGGAGCTGTTTTTT. Translating it yields CASSLWTGLGTGELFF.

The chain joins TRBV7-9 to TRBJ2-3; D is unclear. This CDR3 has 12 residues. CDR1 is SEHNR and CDR2 is FQNEAQ in the germline V gene (reference sequence). Trimming removed 3 bases from V and 10 bases from J, with 11 bases in between. This chain's CDR3 is CASSFQAAPQYF. The CDR3 DNA follows: TGTGCCAGCAGCTTTCAGGCAGCTCCGCAGTATTTT.

V and J are TRBV18 and TRBJ1-2; tentatively, D is TRBD1 (5 bases). This CDR3 is built from 14 residues. Germline V CDR1 and CDR2: KGHSH, LQKENI. V dropped 1 base and J dropped 0 bases, with 6 bases sitting between them. The CDR3 DNA sequence: TGTGCCAGCTCACCACAGGGGTCTAACTATGGCTACACCTTC. It translates to CASSPQGSNYGYTF. The full variable domain, completed using reference TRBV18 and TRBJ1-2, is NAGVMQNPRHLVRRRGQEARLRCSPMKGHSHVYWYRQLPEEGLKFMVYLQKENIIDESGMPKERFSAEFPKEGPSILRIQQVVRGDSAAYFCASSPQGSNYGYTFGSGTRLTVV.

The chain uses TRBV14 and TRBJ2-1, with 7 bases that match TRBD1. CDR1 and CDR2 (germline): SGHDN, FVKESK. The CDR3 has 14 amino acids. V lost 7 bases and J lost 4; bases outside the gene matches: 7. The CDR3 spells CASNDRDQYNEQFF. For the CDR3, the DNA is TGTGCCAGCAACGACAGGGACCAATACAATGAGCAGTTCTTC.

The chain employs TRBV6-1 and TRBJ2-2, with a weak D call TRBD2 (7 bases). CDR3 length: 15 residues. V was cut by 2 bases and J by 4 bases, with 11 bases left in between. The V gene's germline CDR1 is MNHNS and CDR2 SASEGT. The CDR3 bases are TGTGCCAGCAGTGAACTTAGGGGGGGCACCGGGGAGCTGTTTTTT. It yields the protein CASSELRGGTGELFF.

The chain joins TRBV25-1 to TRBJ2-2; D is undetermined. This CDR3 has 15 residues. Germline-derived CDR1 and CDR2 are MGHDK and SYGVNS. V was trimmed by 3 bases and J by 4 bases, leaving 12 bases between them. The CDR3 DNA is TGTGCCAGCAGTGAGTCGTTCCCCTTCACCGGGGAGCTGTTTTTT. It encodes CASSESFPFTGELFF.

This clone rates as medium-sized. The rearrangement joins TRBV7-3 to TRBJ2-3; 13 nucleotides agree with TRBD2. This CDR3 spans 16 amino acids. V shed 4 bases and J 1 base; nucleotides not matched to a gene: 2. Germline CDR1 and CDR2: SGHTA and FQGTGA. CDR3: CASSYGTSGGTDTQYF. DNA of the CDR3: TGTGCCAGCAGCTATGGGACTAGCGGGGGCACAGATACGCAGTATTTT.

This chain joins TRBV4-1 and TRBJ1-2; the D gene is possibly TRBD1 (5 bases). The CDR3 covers 13 residues. Germline lookup yields CDR1 MGHRA and CDR2 YSYEKL. V was shortened by 2 bases and J by 7 bases, with 11 bases between the two germline ends. CDR3 amino acids: CASSQIGVRGYTF. In DNA, the CDR3 is TGCGCCAGCAGCCAAATAGGGGTCCGTGGCTACACCTTC.

V usage is TRBV5-6 and J usage is TRBJ2-2, with 7 bases that match TRBD1. The CDR3 extends over 16 amino acids. Trimming at V came to 4 bases and at J to 2 bases, leaving 8 bases not matched to a gene. Germline V gives CDR1 SGHDT, CDR2 YYEEEE. The CDR3 reads CASSDRQGFNTGELFF. The CDR3 nucleotides read TGTGCCAGCAGCGACCGACAGGGCTTTAACACCGGGGAGCTGTTTTTT.

The chain is built from TRBV28 and TRBJ2-1; a possible D gene is TRBD2 (5 bases). Trimming left V 0 bases short and J 5 bases short, with 11 bases between. CDR1 and CDR2 (germline): MDHEN, SYDVKM. The CDR3 consists of 15 residues. The CDR3 reads CASSLWGVRDNEQFF. The CDR3, as DNA: TGTGCCAGCAGTTTATGGGGAGTTCGTGACAATGAGCAGTTCTTC.

The genes are TRBV11-2 and TRBJ1-4; 7 nucleotides align to TRBD1. CDR1 SGHAT and CDR2 FQNNGV come from the germline V gene. The CDR3 has 15 amino acids. Losses at the gene ends were 1 base for V and 7 bases for J; bases not matched to a gene: 6. CDR3 amino acids: CASSLGEGGGEKLFF. The CDR3 bases are TGTGCCAGCAGCTTAGGGGAAGGGGGCGGTGAAAAACTGTTTTTT.